This T cell receptor (beta chain) originates from a study of early T cells in non-severe SARS-CoV-2 infection (TCRdb year 2021). Regarding the complete study: Bulk RNA from unsorted whole blood was used for TCR sequencing, so alpha and beta chains could not be paired.

Libraries were built with 5' RACE. The data were produced on a NextSeq 500. The TCR library protocol attached unique molecular identifiers to individual cDNA molecules to correct for sequencing error and PCR bias. TCR alpha and beta chains were both sequenced, and the abundances of alpha and beta sequences in each sample were closely correlated with each other. Turning to the authors' computational methods: V gene, J gene and CDR3 annotation of TCR sequences was performed with Decombinator V4. TCRs were defined as expanded if a significant change between any two time points was detected under a Poisson model with p below 0.0001. TCR abundances were normalised to the total number of TCRs sequenced per sample and expressed as counts per million. TRAV1-2 paired with TRAJ12, TRAJ20 or TRAJ33 defined MAIT TCRs, while TRAV10 paired with TRAJ18 defined iNKT TCRs. VDJdb, accessed 1 November 2021, was searched for CMV, EBV and SARS-CoV-2 annotated TCRs, with TCRs annotated for multiple antigens excluded. TCRdb cleaned the public reads at Q25 with fastp, built clones with MiXCR and kept in-frame beta chains. Every entry covers one CDR3 protein and lists the most common genes and DNA from its rows. TCRdb, not the authors, supplied the V and J calls. The table for this sample lists under 70,000 distinct CDR3 sequences; about 7.7% of them were counted only once. The ten most abundant clones make up 10% to 13% of the sample.

On the study overall, not on this receptor specifically: Matching against VDJdb was skewed toward anti-spike CD8 responses, likely underestimated virus-specific expansions, and missed private and CD4 specificities.

A case-control design nested within a healthcare worker cohort in London, UK, was used, with weekly nasopharyngeal swab PCR tests and blood sampling performed. Between 23 and 31 March 2020, the week of the UK lockdown, healthcare workers were enrolled and then followed up weekly for as long as 16 weeks. This clonotype was recorded at least ten times. It lacks a known antigen. Within one base of it there is no much larger clone, and no base qualities were kept. Its CDR3 holds 15 amino acids, cysteine through phenylalanine. Of all the DNA, just the CDR3 is kept, 45 bases in frame from base 1. The germline V gene encodes CDR1 MNHEY and CDR2 SVGEGT. V loses 4 bases, J loses 5 bases, and the germline ends lie 14 bases apart.

The receptor comes from an adult who was a healthcare worker with PCR-confirmed SARS-CoV-2 infection or an uninfected control (not recorded which). The chain employs TRBV6-2 or TRBV6-3 and TRBJ2-2, with a tentative D gene TRBD2 over 6 matching bases. Specimen: whole blood, collected at baseline. The CDR3 reads CASSWTTDPTGELFF. The nucleotides are TGTGCCAGCAGTTGGACTACCGACCCGACCGGGGAGCTGTTTTTT.